Detailed here is one T cell receptor beta chain. Its target is not known. Pools of viral peptides were used by the ViraFEST assay to expand antigen-specific CD4+ T cells ahead of sequencing. A roughly 11-day culture period preceded the isolation of CD4+ T cells. Vaccinees lacked prior SARS-CoV-2 infection and tested negative for nucleocapsid antibodies. Cultivation was performed at a few million PBMC per well with roughly 9.2 IU/ml IL-2 and around 10 ug/ml peptides added. Both day 3 and day 7 saw half the medium replaced with IL-2 medium. This entry is derived from a study of vaccination effects on CD4 cells after COVID-19. General study results and limits: There was only 1 of 255 vaccine-induced clones in healthy vaccinees that cross-reacted with common cold coronaviruses.

The data were produced by immunoSEQ multiplex PCR, yet TCRdb's version contains in-frame clones alone and is incomplete. The repertoire holds 78,000 or so clones, more than 60% seen once, with 8% to 11% in the top ten. The CDR3 extends over 16 amino acids. J lost 0 bases, V lost 4 bases, and 5 bases had no gene match. Germline loops: CDR1 MNHNS, CDR2 SASEGT. This rearrangement joins TRBV6-1 to TRBJ2-4, with 8 nucleotides matching TRBD1. This TCR came from a human donor who received a COVID-19 vaccine. Sequenced here: CD4+ T cells from PBMCs cultured with SARS-CoV-2 spike peptides, sampled before COVID-19 vaccination. CDR3 residues: CASSAGTGLAKNIQYF. The CDR3 DNA is TGTGCCAGCAGTGCCGGGACAGGACTAGCCAAAAACATTCAGTACTTC.